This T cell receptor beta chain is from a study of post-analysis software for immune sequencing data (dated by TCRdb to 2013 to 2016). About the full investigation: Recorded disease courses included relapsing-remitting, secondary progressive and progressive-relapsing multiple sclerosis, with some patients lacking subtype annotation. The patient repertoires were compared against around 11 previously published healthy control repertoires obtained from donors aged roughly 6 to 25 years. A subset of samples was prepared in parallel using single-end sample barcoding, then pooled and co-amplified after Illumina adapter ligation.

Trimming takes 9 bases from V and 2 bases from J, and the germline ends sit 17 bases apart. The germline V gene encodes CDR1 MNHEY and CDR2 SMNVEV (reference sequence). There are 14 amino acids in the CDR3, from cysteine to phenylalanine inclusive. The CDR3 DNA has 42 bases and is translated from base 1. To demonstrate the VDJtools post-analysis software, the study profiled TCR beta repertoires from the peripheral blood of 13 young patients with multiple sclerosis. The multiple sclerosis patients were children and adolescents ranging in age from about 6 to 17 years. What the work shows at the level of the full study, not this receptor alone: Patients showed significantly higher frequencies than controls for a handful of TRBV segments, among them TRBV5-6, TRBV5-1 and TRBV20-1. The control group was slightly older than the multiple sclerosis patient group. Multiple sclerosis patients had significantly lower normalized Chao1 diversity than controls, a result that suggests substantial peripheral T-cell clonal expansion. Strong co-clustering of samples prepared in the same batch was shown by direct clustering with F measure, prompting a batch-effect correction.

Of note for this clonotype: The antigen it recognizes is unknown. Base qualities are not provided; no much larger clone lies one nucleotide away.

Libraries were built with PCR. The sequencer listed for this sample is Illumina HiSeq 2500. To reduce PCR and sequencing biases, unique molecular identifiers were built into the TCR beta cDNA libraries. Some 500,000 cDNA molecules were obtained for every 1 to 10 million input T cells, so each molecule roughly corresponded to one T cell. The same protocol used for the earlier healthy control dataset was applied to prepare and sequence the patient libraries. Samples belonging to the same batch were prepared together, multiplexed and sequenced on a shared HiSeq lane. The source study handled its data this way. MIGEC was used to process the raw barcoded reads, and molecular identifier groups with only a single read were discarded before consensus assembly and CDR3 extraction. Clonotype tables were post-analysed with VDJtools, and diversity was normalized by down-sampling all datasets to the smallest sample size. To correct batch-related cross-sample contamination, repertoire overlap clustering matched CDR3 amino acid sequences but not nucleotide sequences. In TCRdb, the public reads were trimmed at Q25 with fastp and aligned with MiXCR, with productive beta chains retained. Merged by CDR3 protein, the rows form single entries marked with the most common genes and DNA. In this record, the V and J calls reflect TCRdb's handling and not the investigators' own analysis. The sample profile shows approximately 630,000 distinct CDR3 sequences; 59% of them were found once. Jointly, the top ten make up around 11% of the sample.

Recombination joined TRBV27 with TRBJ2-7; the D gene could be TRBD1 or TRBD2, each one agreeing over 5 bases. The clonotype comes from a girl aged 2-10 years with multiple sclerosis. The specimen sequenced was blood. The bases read TGTGCCAGTGTGGGACCCCCGAACCCCTACGAGCAGTACTTC. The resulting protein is CASVGPPNPYEQYF.